The rows below give T cell receptor beta chains drawn from one sample of a study of PD-1 blockade in classical Hodgkin lymphoma. Sequencing was performed with immunoSEQ multiplex PCR; in TCRdb, only in-frame clones are kept and a portion is missing. The sample lists about 34,000 clones; 76% were seen once. The starting material was peripheral blood mononuclear cells (PBMCs), obtained before the second cycle of nivolumab. The receptors derive from a human donor with classical Hodgkin lymphoma. Each CDR3 is given with its conserved first and last residue. D genes are given only for firm matches. Rows give clone size only sometimes, using once, few, many, or a class for an expanded clone.

clone_size	d_call	cdr3_length	j_call	v_call	cdr3_aa	cdr3_nt
-	-	14	TRBJ2-7	TRBV18	CASLRSAGREEQYF	TGTGCCAGCCTCCGTAGCGCAGGTCGTGAGGAGCAGTACTTC
once	-	18	TRBJ1-2	TRBV29-1	CSVEGFRAGRRGTYGYTF	TGCAGCGTTGAAGGATTTAGGGCAGGGAGGCGGGGGACCTATGGCTACACCTTC
few	-	14	TRBJ1-3	TRBV4-3	CASSSGYSGNTIYF	TGCGCCAGCAGCTCAGGGTACTCTGGAAACACCATATATTTT
-	TRBD2	16	TRBJ2-3	TRBV4-3	CASSKRTSGGADTQYF	TGCGCCAGCAGCAAACGGACTAGCGGGGGGGCAGATACGCAGTATTTT
-	TRBD2	15	TRBJ2-7	TRBV2	CASSDGTSTSYEQYF	TGTGCCAGCAGCGACGGGACTAGTACCTCCTACGAGCAGTACTTC
few	TRBD1	15	TRBJ1-6	TRBV4-1	CASSFRGQDNSPLHF	TGCGCCAGCAGCTTCAGAGGACAGGATAATTCACCCCTCCACTTT
few	-	12	TRBJ1-1	TRBV29-1	CSVPQGNTEAFF	TGCAGCGTCCCACAGGGGAACACTGAAGCTTTCTTT
once	-	13	TRBJ2-2	TRBV19	CASSAWDTGELFF	TGTGCCAGTAGTGCTTGGGACACCGGGGAGCTGTTTTTT
-	TRBD1	15	TRBJ2-2	TRBV5-1	CASSLQGAPPGELFF	TGCGCCAGCAGCTTGCAGGGGGCCCCGCCAGGGGAGCTGTTTTTT
-	TRBD1	14	TRBJ2-1	TRBV11-2	CASDRDRGYNEQFF	TGTGCCAGTGACCGGGACAGGGGCTACAATGAGCAGTTCTTC
-	-	14	TRBJ1-3	TRBV18	CASSIGSSGNTIYF	TGTGCCAGCTCAATAGGAAGCTCTGGAAACACCATATATTTT
-	-	14	TRBJ2-1	TRBV5-1	CASGGLGDTEGQFF	TGCGCCAGCGGAGGTCTAGGCGATACGGAAGGGCAGTTCTTC
medium-sized	-	14	TRBJ1-4	TRBV15	CATSRQIHTEKLFF	TGTGCCACCAGCAGACAGATTCATACTGAAAAACTGTTTTTT
-	-	15	TRBJ1-2	TRBV7-2	CASSLGPGQVYGYTF	TGTGCCAGCAGCTTAGGGCCGGGTCAGGTCTATGGCTACACCTTC
-	TRBD2	15	TRBJ2-7	TRBV4-1	CASSLGSGGVYEQYF	TGCGCCAGCAGCCTGGGGAGCGGGGGGGTGTACGAGCAGTACTTC
few	TRBD1	15	TRBJ1-6	TRBV19	CASSTRTGVNSPLHF	TGTGCCAGTAGTACCCGGACAGGAGTCAATTCACCCCTCCACTTT
-	TRBD1	15	TRBJ2-2	TRBV11-3	CASSQTGGPGGELFF	TGTGCCAGCAGCCAGACAGGGGGCCCCGGAGGGGAGCTGTTTTTT
-	-	17	TRBJ1-3	TRBV4-1	CASSQWSLRDTGNTIYF	TGCGCCAGCAGCCAATGGTCCCTCAGGGACACTGGAAACACCATATATTTT
-	-	16	TRBJ2-7	TRBV7-2	CASSRGTGRGYYEQYF	TGTGCCAGCAGCCGAGGAACAGGGAGAGGGTACTACGAGCAGTACTTC
-	-	13	TRBJ1-4	TRBV6-1	CASSEFLSGKLFF	TGTGCCAGCAGTGAATTTTTAAGCGGCAAACTGTTTTTT
-	TRBD1	14	TRBJ2-7	TRBV11-2	CASSLGQGYYEQYF	TGTGCCAGCAGCTTAGGACAGGGTTACTACGAGCAGTACTTC
-	TRBD1	15	TRBJ2-2	TRBV2	CASSETGPLSGELFF	TGTGCCAGCAGTGAGACAGGGCCCCTTTCCGGGGAGCTGTTTTTT
-	TRBD2	13	TRBJ2-7	TRBV19	CASSLREAYEQYF	TGTGCCAGTAGCCTTCGGGAGGCCTACGAGCAGTACTTC
-	TRBD1	14	TRBJ1-2	TRBV18	CASSPPGQPSGYTF	TGTGCCAGCTCACCTCCGGGACAGCCGTCCGGCTACACCTTC
-	-	14	TRBJ1-5	TRBV19	CASSTQGDLQPQHF	TGTGCCAGTAGTACACAGGGAGATCTGCAGCCCCAGCATTTT
-	-	12	TRBJ1-2	TRBV5-4	CASSFRTGHYTF	TGTGCCAGCAGCTTCCGGACGGGGCACTACACCTTC
once	-	13	TRBJ1-4	TRBV30	CACSTSTLEKLFF	TGTGCCTGTTCGACCTCCACCCTTGAAAAACTGTTTTTT
few	-	13	TRBJ2-7	TRBV7-7	CASSLDRFDEQYF	TGTGCCAGCAGCTTAGACAGGTTCGACGAGCAGTACTTC
few	TRBD2	15	TRBJ2-5	TRBV7-9	CASSTGLAGGETQYF	TGTGCCAGCAGCACCGGACTAGCGGGGGGAGAGACCCAGTACTTC
-	-	15	TRBJ1-1	TRBV7-3	CASSLQPSPDTEAFF	TGTGCCAGCAGCTTACAGCCATCCCCGGACACTGAAGCTTTCTTT
-	-	14	TRBJ2-5	TRBV6-1	CASRLAAQEETQYF	TGTGCCAGCAGGCTCGCGGCCCAGGAAGAGACCCAGTACTTC
-	-	14	TRBJ2-5	TRBV5-1	CASSYVGAEETQYF	TGCGCCAGCAGCTATGTGGGGGCCGAGGAGACCCAGTACTTC
-	TRBD1	14	TRBJ1-5	TRBV5-8	CASSDRVGGQPQHF	TGTGCCAGCAGCGACAGGGTTGGGGGTCAGCCCCAGCATTTT
few	TRBD1	16	TRBJ1-6	TRBV19	CAPKEAADRVKTPLHF	TGTGCCCCGAAAGAAGCGGCTGACAGGGTTAAGACACCCCTCCACTTT
-	TRBD1	13	TRBJ1-5	TRBV6-6	CASIQQGRRAQHF	TGTGCCAGCATTCAACAGGGGAGACGGGCCCAGCATTTT
-	TRBD1	16	TRBJ2-5	TRBV14	CASSSNRGLNKETQYF	TGTGCCAGCAGCTCAAACAGGGGCCTAAACAAAGAGACCCAGTACTTC
-	-	14	TRBJ1-5	TRBV6-1	CASRGTAASQPQHF	TGTGCCAGCAGGGGGACTGCGGCCAGTCAGCCCCAGCATTTT
-	-	13	TRBJ2-1	TRBV7-3	CASSWDTNNEQFF	TGTGCCAGCAGTTGGGACACAAACAATGAGCAGTTCTTC
-	-	15	TRBJ1-5	TRBV6-1	CASKGSALRRQPQHF	TGTGCCAGCAAGGGGTCCGCCTTGAGGCGGCAGCCCCAGCATTTT
few	-	13	TRBJ2-7	TRBV10-1	CASSDWGSYEQYF	TGCGCCAGCAGTGACTGGGGCAGTTACGAGCAGTACTTC
-	-	14	TRBJ1-6	TRBV9	CASSVDGLNSPLHF	TGTGCCAGCAGCGTAGACGGACTTAATTCACCCCTCCACTTT
large	TRBD2	15	TRBJ2-2	TRBV6-1	CASEIAGGRSGELFF	TGTGCCAGCGAGATAGCGGGGGGGCGTAGCGGGGAGCTGTTTTTT
once	-	14	TRBJ1-2	TRBV27	CASSLFAGSYGYTF	TGTGCCAGCAGTTTATTTGCAGGGAGCTATGGCTACACCTTC
-	-	14	TRBJ1-4	TRBV18	CASSWTATNEKLFF	TGTGCCAGCTCATGGACCGCAACTAATGAAAAACTGTTTTTT
-	TRBD2	16	TRBJ2-7	TRBV19	CASSPSGGDGLYEQYF	TGTGCCAGTAGTCCCAGCGGGGGGGACGGTCTCTACGAGCAGTACTTC
once	-	14	TRBJ2-5	TRBV6-5	CASSRRVYQETQYF	TGTGCCAGCAGTAGGAGAGTTTACCAAGAGACCCAGTACTTC
once	TRBD1	13	TRBJ1-1	TRBV16	CASSPTRQGEAFF	TGTGCCAGCAGCCCGACTAGACAGGGCGAAGCTTTCTTT
-	-	14	TRBJ1-6	TRBV14	CASSQGRGYSPLHF	TGTGCCAGCAGCCAGGGCCGGGGCTATTCACCCCTCCACTTT